A single sample gave rise to the 9 T cell receptor beta chains below, sequenced in a study of blood T cell repertoires in COVID-19. Repertoires were generated with immunoSEQ multiplex PCR, while TCRdb's copy carries only in-frame clones and drops some. The sample carries a few hundred thousand clones, about 88% recorded once. Sequenced input: peripheral blood. Every receptor here comes from an older woman with acute or convalescent COVID-19.

This clone turned up a few times. The chain is built from TRBV9 and TRBJ2-4, with TRBD1 identical over 9 bases. Germline V CDR1 and CDR2: SGDLS, YYNGEE. V lost 1 base and J lost 10; bases outside the gene matches: 12. CDR3 length: 16 residues. The CDR3 spells CASSVSPRTGEGIQYF. For the CDR3, the DNA is TGTGCCAGCAGCGTAAGCCCCCGGACAGGGGAGGGGATTCAGTACTTC.

The chain links TRBV25-1 to TRBJ1-5, with D unclear. V was pared by 4 bases and J by 4 bases, with 8 bases between. The CDR3 is 13 amino acids. The V gene's germline CDR1 is MGHDK and CDR2 SYGVNS. The CDR3, as DNA: TGTGCCAGCAGTGTCGCGGGGAATCAGCCCCAGCATTTT. It yields the protein CASSVAGNQPQHF.

V and J are TRBV20-1 and TRBJ2-5; D not resolved. V lost 3 bases and J lost 4, with 6 bases in between. The CDR3 covers 11 residues. CDR1 and CDR2 (germline): DFQATT, SNEGSKA (reference sequence). In DNA, the CDR3 is TGCAGTGCTAGGGTACTAGAGACCCAGTACTTC. It is translated as CSARVLETQYF.

The gene calls are TRBV6-2 or TRBV6-3 and TRBJ2-3; 12 bases map to TRBD2. This CDR3 contains 17 residues. The ends lost 6 bases at V and 5 bases at J; junction bases unmatched: 12. CDR1 and CDR2 (germline): MNHEY, SVGEGT. The CDR3 nucleotides are TGTGCCAGCAGCTATCTACTAGCGGGGGGCCCTCAAGATACGCAGTATTTT. Encoded protein: CASSYLLAGGPQDTQYF.

This sequence joins TRBV3-1 (or the pseudogene TRBV3-2) and TRBJ2-5; TRBD1 matches at 7 bases. The CDR3 length is 15 residues. CDR1 and CDR2 (germline): LGHDT, YNNKEL (reference sequence). V shed 4 bases and J 5 bases; nucleotides not matched to a gene: 10. The CDR3 region has the DNA TGTGCCAGCAGCCGATTTACAGGGGTTAGCGAGACCCAGTACTTC. Its translation: CASSRFTGVSETQYF.

The chain links TRBV7-3 to TRBJ2-4, with unresolved D. Germline V gives CDR1 SGHTA, CDR2 FQGTGA. The ends were cut back, 2 bases at V and 1 base at J, with 9 bases in the middle. This CDR3 is 15 amino acids long. As DNA, the CDR3 is TGTGCCAGCAGCTTAGGAGAGTGGGCCAAAAACATTCAGTACTTC. Protein sequence: CASSLGEWAKNIQYF.

This sequence joins TRBV6-6 and TRBJ2-7, with 7 bases aligning to TRBD1. The germline gives CDR1 MNHNY, CDR2 SVGAGI (reference sequence). V lost 2 bases, J lost 3 bases, and 7 bases stayed unmatched. This CDR3 comprises 15 residues. The CDR3 reads CASSYGDRAFYEQYF. The CDR3 DNA follows: TGTGCCAGCAGTTACGGAGACAGGGCATTCTACGAGCAGTACTTC.

The chain has TRBV6-2 or TRBV6-3 and TRBJ2-7, with TRBD1 as a possible D gene (6 bases). CDR3 length: 16 amino acids. V was pared by 0 bases and J by 2 bases, with 14 bases between. Germline V CDR1 and CDR2: MNHEY, SVGEGT. For the CDR3, the DNA is TGTGCCAGCAGTTACTCCATTGGGGGCCAGACCTACGAGCAGTACTTC. Its translation: CASSYSIGGQTYEQYF.

This CDR3 is CSASLAGGIDTQYF. The CDR3 nucleotides read TGCAGTGCGAGTCTGGCGGGAGGGATAGATACGCAGTATTTT. This chain connects TRBV20-1 to TRBJ2-3, with 9 nucleotides matching TRBD2. The J segment lost 5 bases and the V segment lost 6 bases, leaving 9 bases of the junction unmatched. Germline V CDR1 and CDR2: DFQATT, SNEGSKA (reference sequence). This CDR3 contains 14 residues.